This T cell receptor (beta chain) was sequenced in a study of PD-L1 blockade in urothelial cancer. The overall study: Atezolizumab 1,200 mg was given intravenously every 3 weeks, starting 2014. About 85% of the 29 patients were men with bladder-origin urothelial cancer. Among blood samples, the median T cell count was approximately 140,000.

This CDR3 has 11 residues. V was shortened by 6 bases and J by 8 bases, with 11 bases between the two germline ends. The germline gives CDR1 SGHTA, CDR2 FQGTGA. Time point noted: pretreatment peripheral blood. Peripheral blood mononuclear cells were collected from every patient before and during treatment, yielding between 1 and 8 samples per patient. Data came from immunoSEQ multiplex PCR; TCRdb stores just in-frame clones and leaves some out. Altogether 85,000 to 90,000 clones are present, under 90% being singletons, with the ten largest covering approximately 15%. The chain combines TRBV7-3 with TRBJ2-7; D remains unclear. This TCR came from a man aged 55 to 69 with urothelial cancer. Sample: PBMCs, taken around atezolizumab (anti-PD-L1) treatment. The CDR3 DNA follows: TGTGCCAGCAGTCCGGGTGGAAAGCAGTACTTC. Protein sequence: CASSPGGKQYF.